This paragraph covers one TCR beta chain sequence. Its antigen is not known. All patients were treatment-naive before thyroid surgery. In the source study's methods: What underpinned the distant-metastasis classifier for papillary thyroid cancer was the set of CDR3 differences across clinicopathological groups. TCRdb re-called the PCR reads through MiXCR. These V and J calls are TCRdb output, not the study's own analysis. This sample has more than 10,000 clones, with roughly 25% found just once. With 5 bases removed from V and 4 bases from J, the gap between germline ends came to 10 bases. This CDR3 is 13 amino acids long. The V gene's germline CDR1 is SGHRS and CDR2 YFSETQ. The sample is drawn from a study of metastatic and nonmetastatic thyroid tumors. Turning to the study itself: The study looked at repertoires side by side in blood and in tumor or nodule tissue from malignant and benign thyroid patients. General observations from the study: Significantly greater TCR beta diversity was reportedly found in malignant thyroid tumors than in benign nodules (in blood and tumor).

The source is a female donor with papillary thyroid cancer or a benign thyroid nodule (not recorded which). Some clones in this sample may be carry-over from other donors' samples. V usage is TRBV5-1 and J usage is TRBJ1-5; unclear D gene. Sequencing input: adjacent normal tissue. CDR3 bases: TGCGCCAGCAGGCCCCGGCCGAATCAGCCCCAGCATTTT. Protein sequence: CASRPRPNQPQHF. Combining the CDR3 with reference TRBV5-1 and TRBJ1-5 gives the whole variable domain KAGVTQTPRYLIKTRGQQVTLSCSPISGHRSVSWYQQTPGQGLQFLFEYFSETQRNKGNFPGRFSGRQFSNSRSEMNVSTLELGDSALYLCASRPRPNQPQHFGDGTRLSIL.